This is a list of T cell receptor beta chains from one sample in a study of T cells after yellow fever vaccination. From the 5' RACE reads, TCRdb called clonotypes with MiXCR, one entry per CDR3 protein. This table holds hundreds of thousands of distinct CDR3 sequences, approximately 10% found once. Material: PBMCs, obtained on the day of the first yellow fever vaccination. The receptors derive from a man younger than 30 who received the YFV17D yellow fever vaccine. Each CDR3 is given with its conserved first and last residue. Fields, in order: clone size, V gene, D gene, CDR3 length, J gene, CDR3 DNA, CDR3 protein. D genes are given only for firm matches. Some rows mark clone size as missing; the rest say once, few, many or name a class of expanded clone.

>few|TRBV7-2|NA|14|TRBJ1-2
TGTGCCAGCAGCTTAGCAGGGGTTAACTATGGCTACACCTTC
CASSLAGVNYGYTF
>NA|TRBV15|TRBD1|14|TRBJ2-3
TGTGCCACCAGCAGAGAAGACAGGGGGGATACGCAGTATTTT
CATSREDRGDTQYF
>many|TRBV20-1|TRBD2|13|TRBJ2-1
TGCAGTGCTAAAAGACTAGCGCGGATTGAGCAGTTCTTC
CSAKRLARIEQFF
>few|TRBV24-1|NA|12|TRBJ2-1
TGTGCCACCAGTAAGTCAAATTCTGAGCAGTTCTTC
CATSKSNSEQFF
>NA|TRBV7-2|TRBD1|15|TRBJ2-7
TGTGCCAGCAGCTTAGCCTCAGGGGGTATCTACGAGCAGTACTTC
CASSLASGGIYEQYF
>NA|TRBV6-6|NA|12|TRBJ1-3
TGTGCCAGCAGGCTCAGTGAAAACACCATATATTTT
CASRLSENTIYF
>NA|TRBV5-4|NA|13|TRBJ1-1
TGTGCCAGCGCGGCGGCAGAAAACGCTGAAGCTTTCTTT
CASAAAENAEAFF
>NA|TRBV25-1|NA|14|TRBJ1-2
TGTGCCAGCAGTGAACTCGGACTGACCTATGGCTACACCTTC
CASSELGLTYGYTF
>NA|TRBV4-1|NA|16|TRBJ1-5
TGCGCCAGCAGACAGACACACTCATATAGCAATCAGCCCCAGCATTTT
CASRQTHSYSNQPQHF
>NA|TRBV11-2|NA|12|TRBJ2-7
TGTGCCAGCAGCTTCGCAGGGTGGGAGCAGTACTTC
CASSFAGWEQYF
>NA|TRBV5-1|TRBD2|14|TRBJ2-1
TGCGCCAGCAGCTTGGAGCGGGGGTGGGATGAGCAGTTCTTC
CASSLERGWDEQFF
>few|TRBV28|NA|15|TRBJ2-1
TGTGCCAGCAGTCCAACCCGGGACCGAGAAGATGAGCAGTTCTTC
CASSPTRDREDEQFF
>NA|TRBV5-1|NA|18|TRBJ2-2
TGCGCCAGCAGCTTGGAGGTCAGAGGGCTGTTTAACACCGGGGAGCTGTTTTTT
CASSLEVRGLFNTGELFF
>NA|TRBV12-3/TRBV12-4|TRBD2|17|TRBJ2-1
TGTGCCAGCAGTTTATCCCCGCTGGCTAGCGGGGGAGGTGAGCAGTTCTTC
CASSLSPLASGGGEQFF
>few|TRBV24-1|NA|13|TRBJ2-2
TGTGCCGCCTCACCCGCGAACACCGGGGAGCTGTTTTTT
CAASPANTGELFF
>few|TRBV4-3|NA|14|TRBJ2-7
TGCGCCAGCAGCCAAGATTGGCAGGGCTACGAGCAGTACTTC
CASSQDWQGYEQYF
>NA|TRBV5-1|TRBD1|17|TRBJ2-5
TGCGCCAGCAGCCGGGGACAGGGGGGCTCTTACCAAGAGACCCAGTACTTC
CASSRGQGGSYQETQYF
>NA|TRBV20-1|TRBD2|16|TRBJ2-3
TGCAGTGCTAACCACCCGCAGCGGGGGGCCACAGATACGCAGTATTTT
CSANHPQRGATDTQYF
>NA|TRBV20-1|NA|11|TRBJ2-5
TGCAGTGCCGGACCCGAAGAGACCCAGTACTTC
CSAGPEETQYF
>few|TRBV6-5|NA|12|TRBJ1-2
TGTGCCAGCCGGGTGGCTAACTATGGCTACACCTTC
CASRVANYGYTF
>NA|TRBV5-4|TRBD1|16|TRBJ2-1
TGTGCCAGCAGCGCATTAACCGGGACAGGGGGAGGTCAGCAGTTCTTC
CASSALTGTGGGQQFF
>few|TRBV4-3|NA|13|TRBJ1-1
TGCGCCAGCAGCCCGCTCCGGACGACTGAAGCTTTCTTT
CASSPLRTTEAFF
>few|TRBV14|NA|13|TRBJ2-3
TGTGCCAGCAGCCAAGACTACACAGATACGCAGTATTTT
CASSQDYTDTQYF
>NA|TRBV19|NA|14|TRBJ2-2
TGTGCCAGTAGTATGCCCAGAAACACCGGGGAGCTGTTTTTT
CASSMPRNTGELFF
>many|TRBV20-1|TRBD1|14|TRBJ2-7
TGCAGTGCGTCGGGACAGGGGGTCTCCTACGAGCAGTACTTC
CSASGQGVSYEQYF
>few|TRBV24-1|TRBD2|17|TRBJ2-1
TGTGCCACCAGTGGAGGAGTAGCGGGGGGGACCTACAATGAGCAGTTCTTC
CATSGGVAGGTYNEQFF
>few|TRBV20-1|TRBD1|14|TRBJ2-7
TGCAGTGCTCCACCAGGGGGCAACGTAGACGAGCAGTACTTC
CSAPPGGNVDEQYF
>NA|TRBV5-1|TRBD1|14|TRBJ2-3
TGCGCCAGCAGAGGGCAGGGGGCCTCAGATACGCAGTATTTT
CASRGQGASDTQYF
>NA|TRBV7-6|NA|16|TRBJ2-7
TGTGCCAGCAGCCCACAGGGGACTCCTGTCCTGGACGAGCAGTACTTC
CASSPQGTPVLDEQYF
>NA|TRBV7-9|NA|17|TRBJ2-6
TGTGCCAGCAGTACCTTCAGGGACGGGTCTGGGGCCAACGTCCTGACTTTC
CASSTFRDGSGANVLTF
>few|TRBV20-1|NA|11|TRBJ2-3
TGCAGTGCAGGGAGCACAGATACGCAGTATTTT
CSAGSTDTQYF